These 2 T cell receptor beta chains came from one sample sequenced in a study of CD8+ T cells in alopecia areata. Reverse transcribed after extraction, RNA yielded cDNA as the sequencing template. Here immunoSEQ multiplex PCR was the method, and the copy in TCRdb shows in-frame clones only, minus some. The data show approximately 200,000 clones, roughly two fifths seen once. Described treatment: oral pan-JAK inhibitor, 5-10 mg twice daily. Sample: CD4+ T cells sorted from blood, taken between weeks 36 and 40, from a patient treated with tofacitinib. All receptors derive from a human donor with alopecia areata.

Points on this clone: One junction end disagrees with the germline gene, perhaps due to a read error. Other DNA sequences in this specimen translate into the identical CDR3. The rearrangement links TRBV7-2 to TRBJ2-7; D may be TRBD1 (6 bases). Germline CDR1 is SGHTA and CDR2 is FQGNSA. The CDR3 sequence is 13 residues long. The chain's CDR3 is CASSNQGRGEQYF. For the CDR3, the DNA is TGCGCCAGCAGTAACCAGGGTAGGGGGGAGCAGTACTTC.

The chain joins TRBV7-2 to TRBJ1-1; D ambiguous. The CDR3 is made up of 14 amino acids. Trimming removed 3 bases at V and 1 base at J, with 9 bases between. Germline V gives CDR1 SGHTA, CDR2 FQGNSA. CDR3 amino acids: CASSFQPTNTEAFF. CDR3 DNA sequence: TGTGCCAGCAGCTTTCAACCGACGAACACTGAAGCTTTCTTT.